This T cell receptor (beta chain) was obtained from a study of T cell responses to AZD1222 COVID-19 vaccine. Findings of the study overall: Targeting of unmutated variant regions was reportedly seen in nearly half of spike-specific TCRs.

Germline CDR1 is SGDLS and CDR2 is YYNGEE. CDR3 length: 15 residues. V lost 2 bases to trimming and J lost 3 bases; unmatched junction nucleotides: 2. For this clone: The antigen remains undetermined.

Clones were read by immunoSEQ multiplex PCR, and TCRdb kept only the in-frame ones, dropping some. The sample records 150,000 to 200,000 clones, approximately 90% being singletons. Sequencing used peripheral blood, obtained on day 0 of AZD1222 vaccination. This chain uses TRBV9 with TRBJ2-2; 9 nucleotides line up with TRBD1. The receptor comes from an adult in good health. CDR3 nucleotides: TGTGCCAGCAGCGTGAGGACAGGGGACACCGGGGAGCTGTTTTTT. It is translated as CASSVRTGDTGELFF.